These T cell receptor beta chains were read from a single sample in a study of CD8+ T cells in alopecia areata. Measured with immunoSEQ multiplex PCR; TCRdb has only the in-frame clones, and not every one. The sample has roughly 60,000 clones; about 40% are singletons. The sequencing input was NKG2D-low CD8+ T cells sorted from blood. These receptors originate from a human donor with alopecia areata. CDR3s include the opening cysteine and the closing phenylalanine or tryptophan. Each record gives: D gene, clone size, V gene, J gene, CDR3 DNA, CDR3 protein. A D gene is named only where the DNA matches it firmly. Clone size appears in some rows only: once, few, many, or a class for an expanded clone.

D: .; size: .; V: TRBV4-3; J: TRBJ1-3; DNA: TGCGCCAGCAGCCAAGGTCCAGGGTCTGGAAACACCATATATTTT; CDR3: CASSQGPGSGNTIYF
D: .; size: few; V: TRBV29-1; J: TRBJ2-7; DNA: TGCAGCGCCGAGGGCAGGGCCCCCTACGAGCAGTACTTC; CDR3: CSAEGRAPYEQYF
D: .; size: few; V: TRBV2; J: TRBJ2-2; DNA: TGTGCCAGCAGTGAAGCGCGAAGGGGCGCGAACACCGGGGAGCTGTTTTTT; CDR3: CASSEARRGANTGELFF
D: .; size: .; V: TRBV2; J: TRBJ1-2; DNA: TGTGCCAGCAGGACCCGGGTGGGGTATGGCTACACCTTC; CDR3: CASRTRVGYGYTF
D: .; size: few; V: TRBV7-2; J: TRBJ2-5; DNA: TGTGCCAGCAGCTTAGGGGGCCAAGAGACCCAGTACTTC; CDR3: CASSLGGQETQYF
D: TRBD1; size: .; V: TRBV7-6; J: TRBJ2-1; DNA: TGTGCCAGCAGCACCGGGACAGGGGCTTTCAATGAGCAGTTCTTC; CDR3: CASSTGTGAFNEQFF
D: .; size: .; V: TRBV2; J: TRBJ2-1; DNA: TGTGCCAGCAAGGTAGGCACAGCGTTGTACAATGAGCAGTTCTTC; CDR3: CASKVGTALYNEQFF
D: .; size: .; V: TRBV6-1; J: TRBJ2-7; DNA: TGTGCCAGCAGTGAAGATAGGAGTTGGTCCTACGAGCAGTACTTC; CDR3: CASSEDRSWSYEQYF
D: TRBD2; size: .; V: TRBV7-9; J: TRBJ2-5; DNA: TGTGCCAGCAGCTTAGTGACTAGCGCCGAAGAGACCCAGTACTTC; CDR3: CASSLVTSAEETQYF
D: .; size: .; V: TRBV7-8; J: TRBJ2-3; DNA: TGTGCCAGCAGCTTAGAGGGGGGGAACACAGATACGCAGTATTTT; CDR3: CASSLEGGNTDTQYF
D: .; size: .; V: TRBV7-9; J: TRBJ2-7; DNA: TGTGCCAGCAGCTCGCAGGGAGCACTCTACGAGCAGTACTTC; CDR3: CASSSQGALYEQYF
D: .; size: few; V: TRBV20-1; J: TRBJ1-2; DNA: TGCAGTGCTAGGAAGGGGTCTGGCTACACCTTC; CDR3: CSARKGSGYTF
D: .; size: .; V: TRBV29-1; J: TRBJ2-7; DNA: TGCAGCGTCGTCGGACTCGTAGCCTCGTACGAGCAGTACTTC; CDR3: CSVVGLVASYEQYF
D: .; size: .; V: TRBV25-1; J: TRBJ2-7; DNA: TGTGCCAGCAGTTGGACGGACTACGAGCAGTACTTC; CDR3: CASSWTDYEQYF
D: .; size: .; V: TRBV10-3; J: TRBJ2-7; DNA: TGTGCCATCAGTGAGGAGCGGGCCTACGAGCAGTACTTC; CDR3: CAISEERAYEQYF
D: .; size: .; V: TRBV28; J: TRBJ2-1; DNA: TGTGCCAGCAGTTTGATGAACTACAATGAGCAGTTCTTC; CDR3: CASSLMNYNEQFF
D: TRBD2; size: .; V: TRBV2; J: TRBJ2-2; DNA: TGTGCCAGTGACAGCGGGACCACCGGGGAGCTGTTTTTT; CDR3: CASDSGTTGELFF
D: .; size: many; V: TRBV7-8; J: TRBJ2-1; DNA: TGTGCCAGCAGCTATTCGGGGGTAGGGAATGAGCAGTTCTTC; CDR3: CASSYSGVGNEQFF
D: .; size: .; V: TRBV7-9; J: TRBJ2-7; DNA: TGTGCCAGCAGCTTATACCCCAGCGGACAGTCCTACGAGCAGTACTTC; CDR3: CASSLYPSGQSYEQYF
D: .; size: .; V: TRBV29-1; J: TRBJ2-7; DNA: TGCAGCGTTGGAATAGGGGTGATCTACGAGCAGTACTTC; CDR3: CSVGIGVIYEQYF